The following is a T cell receptor beta chain sequence with its context. Which antigen it targets is not known. No base qualities exist here, and no much larger clone lies one base off it. The sample belongs to a study of blood T cell repertoires in COVID-19 (dated by TCRdb to between 2020 and 2021). About the full investigation: The collaborator samples originated in the United States, Italy and Spain and spanned the acute and convalescent phases of COVID-19. Samples were obtained from the ongoing ImmuneRACE study (first 160 participants) and from 950 to 1,500 subjects provided by 6 global collaborators. The repertoires were released in a freely available public database meant as a resource for research on the immune response to SARS-CoV-2. Where available, HLA class I and class II types were obtained from metadata supplied by the sample provider rather than from assay-based typing. The material from the prospective study consisted of cDNA or gDNA derived from T cells, B-cell-depleted T cells, or PBMCs. The dataset comprised deeply sampled blood TCRbeta repertoires from subjects exposed to, actively infected with, or recovered from COVID-19. A de-identified subject ID, COVID-19 status, age in years and sex were almost always included in the sample metadata. Overall study outcomes, separate from this receptor: The quantity of clinical and demographic metadata differed by source and by participant and was supplied without curation.

The CDR3 holds 13 amino acids from the cysteine to the phenylalanine. The kept DNA is CDR3 alone, 39 bases in frame from the first base. Germline trimming amounts to 5 bases on V and 7 bases on J, with 3 as the count of junction bases outside the gene matches. The germline V gene specifies SNHLY as CDR1 and FYNNEI as CDR2. TCRbeta CDR3 regions were amplified from genomic DNA by means of the immunoSEQ Assay, a bias-controlled multiplex PCR. The original pipeline was this. The number of nucleated cells in each sample was estimated by amplification of reference gene primers within the assay. To quantify the absolute abundance of each unique TCRbeta CDR3 rearrangement, sequence reads were collapsed and filtered. For each sample, productive Simpson clonality was calculated by taking the square root of Simpson's diversity index across productive rearrangements. TCRdb stores this immuneACCESS table with in-frame sequences only. Part of the clones is absent; in the studies checked, under half of the shortfall reflects unresolved V genes, and no reason is known for the rest. That table supplies the V and J calls and clone size; D and trimming were determined from the DNA. The sample table shows just over 70,000 clones, and over 65% are seen once. Roughly 36% of the sample belongs to the ten largest clones.

Each collaborating institution followed its own protocols to collect whole blood in K2EDTA tubes. For TCRbeta analysis, collaborators shipped samples as frozen whole blood, isolated PBMCs, or DNA extracted from either of those sample types. The clonotype originates from a woman in her seventies with acute or convalescent COVID-19. The sequencing sample was made of peripheral blood. The sequence is built from TRBV2 and TRBJ1-5, with 9 bases aligning to TRBD1. CDR3 sequence: CASSTGGQQPQHF. The bases are TGTGCCAGCAGTACAGGGGGCCAACAGCCCCAGCATTTT. With all but the CDR3 taken from the reference TRBV2 and TRBJ1-5 genes, the full variable domain is: EPEVTQTPSHQVTQMGQEVILRCVPISNHLYFYWYRQILGQKVEFLVSFYNNEISEKSEIFDDQFSVERPDGSNFTLKIRSTKLEDSAMYFCASSTGGQQPQHFGDGTRLSIL.